The source of this T cell receptor beta chain is a study of blood T cell repertoires in COVID-19. Study background: Acute-phase and convalescent COVID-19 samples originated in the United States, Italy and Spain.

The CDR3 has 13 residues. V was trimmed by 2 bases and J by 0 bases, leaving 4 bases between them. Germline V CDR1 and CDR2: MNHNS, SASEGT. Sequencing used immunoSEQ multiplex PCR; TCRdb keeps in-frame clones, though not all of them. This table has 300,000 to 450,000 clones, roughly 86% appearing once. What was sequenced was peripheral blood. The receptor was isolated from a woman aged 55-70 years with COVID-19, enrolled during active disease. The J gene is TRBJ1-1, the V gene TRBV6-1, with D unclear. CDR3: CASSESVNTEAFF. CDR3 DNA sequence: TGTGCCAGCAGTGAATCGGTGAACACTGAAGCTTTCTTT.